Each of the 19 T cell receptor beta chains below was sequenced from the same sample in a study of blood T cells in healthy people across ages. The use of a sample-barcoded 5' primer and a J-beta primer mix characterized a second PCR of roughly 6 to 12 cycles. TCRdb redid the calling of the 5' RACE reads with MiXCR, one entry per CDR3 protein. The sample yields about 700,000 distinct CDR3 sequences, about 30% seen once. Source material: blood. These receptors were collected from an elderly woman in good health.

This chain links TRBV20-1 with TRBJ2-1; 12 nucleotides match TRBD2. V trimming: 1 base; J trimming: 6 bases; junction bases outside the gene matches: 10. Germline loops: CDR1 DFQATT, CDR2 SNEGSKA (reference sequence). CDR3 length: 17 residues. The CDR3 sequence is CSARGNLAGGPVNEQFF. CDR3 nucleotide sequence: TGCAGTGCTAGAGGGAATCTAGCGGGGGGGCCTGTCAATGAGCAGTTCTTC.

This clonotype was seen a handful of times. The chain recombines TRBV29-1 with TRBJ1-1; D ambiguous. Germline V CDR1 and CDR2: SQVTM, ANQGSEA. This CDR3 contains 13 residues. V shed 4 bases and J shed 2 bases, with 11 bases lying between them. The DNA for the CDR3 is TGCAGCGTTGCTCAGAGGGTAAACACTGAAGCTTTCTTT. Translated: CSVAQRVNTEAFF.

This clonotype was observed at least ten times. Possible read error: a much larger clone is one base away. The chain combines TRBV6-2 or TRBV6-3 with TRBJ2-5; 7 nucleotides match TRBD2. CDR3 length: 12 residues. Looked up from germline, CDR1 is MNHEY and CDR2 is SVGEGT. V trimming: 6 bases; J trimming: 11 bases; junction bases outside the gene matches: 9. DNA of the CDR3: TGTGCCAGCAGAGAAGGGAGGGTTGAGCAGTACTTC. Protein product: CASREGRVEQYF.

The chain couples TRBV18 to TRBJ2-2; D possibly matches TRBD1 or TRBD2 (5 bases each). CDR3 length equals 15 residues. CDR1 and CDR2 from the germline V gene are KGHSH and LQKENI. V was clipped by 4 bases and J by 4 bases, with 13 bases between them. The CDR3 DNA is TGTGCCAGCTCACAAAGAGACGGGACCACCGGGGAGCTGTTTTTT. Translation: CASSQRDGTTGELFF.

Details on this clonotype: One base away lies a much larger clone, so this may be a sequencing read error. The chain couples TRBV12-5 to TRBJ2-7; 7 bases map to TRBD1. The CDR3 loop spans 17 amino acids. CDR1 and CDR2 from the germline V gene are LGHNT and FRNRAP. The CDR3 DNA reads TGTGCTGGTGGTTTGGTACGGGGACAGCTCCAATCCTACGAGCAGTACTTC. This sequence encodes CAGGLVRGQLQSYEQYF.

The V call is TRBV7-2, the J call TRBJ1-6; D unresolved. This CDR3 is 13 amino acids long. Trimming pared 4 bases from V and 10 bases from J, leaving 11 bases between. Germline-derived CDR1 and CDR2 are SGHTA and FQGNSA. The CDR3 bases are TGTGCCAGCAGCTCCTTGACCTGGTCACCCCTCCACTTT. This gives the protein CASSSLTWSPLHF. The full variable domain, rest sourced from reference TRBV7-2 and TRBJ1-6, is GAGVSQSPSNKVTEKGKDVELRCDPISGHTALYWYRQSLGQGLEFLIYFQGNSAPDKSGLPSDRFSAERTGGSVSTLTIQRTQQEDSAVYLCASSSLTWSPLHFGNGTRLTVT.

This clonotype appeared many times. V and J are TRBV30 and TRBJ1-1, with D uncertain. This CDR3 spans 11 amino acids. The V gene lost 0 bases and the J gene lost 11 bases, with 10 bases spanning the gap. CDR1 is GTSNPN, CDR2 SVGIG, per germline (reference sequence). CDR3 sequence (DNA): TGTGCCTGGAGTGTAAAGAACTTGGCTTTCTTT. Translation gives CAWSVKNLAFF.

Note on this clonotype: A much more abundant neighbour one base away suggests this may be a read error. This chain uses TRBV5-1 with TRBJ2-7, with D possibly matching TRBD2 (6 bases). This CDR3 has 17 residues. Germline V gives CDR1 SGHRS, CDR2 YFSETQ. V was shortened by 4 bases and J by 7 bases, with 27 bases between the two germline ends. CDR3 loop: CASSRLGRGNSYNEQYF. The CDR3 DNA reads as TGCGCCAGCAGCCGCCTTGGGCGGGGCAACTCCTACAATGAGCAGTACTTC.

This clonotype came up many times. The chain has TRBV18 and TRBJ2-1; 7 bases map to TRBD2. CDR3 length: 14 residues. V dropped 3 bases and J dropped 7; count of bases not matched to a gene: 6. Per germline, CDR1 KGHSH and CDR2 LQKENI. The CDR3 DNA reads TGTGCCAGCTCACCTACTAGCGCTCGAAATGAGCAGTTCTTC. It translates to CASSPTSARNEQFF. Together with reference TRBV18 and TRBJ2-1, the CDR3 gives the full variable domain: NAGVMQNPRHLVRRRGQEARLRCSPMKGHSHVYWYRQLPEEGLKFMVYLQKENIIDESGMPKERFSAEFPKEGPSILRIQQVVRGDSAAYFCASSPTSARNEQFFGPGTRLTVL.

In this sample, this clonotype turned up a few times. The J gene is TRBJ1-1, the V gene TRBV6-2 or TRBV6-3, with TRBD1 matching 9 bases. Per the germline V gene, CDR1 is MNHEY and CDR2 is SVGEGT. The junction had 7 bases not matched to a gene; V was cut back by 4 bases and J by 1 base. The CDR3 sequence is 16 residues long. Written as DNA, the CDR3 is TGTGCCAGCAGTTGGACAGGGGCGGTCTCGAACACTGAAGCTTTCTTT. Translated, it gives CASSWTGAVSNTEAFF.

In its sample, this clonotype was seen many times. The chain carries TRBV6-2 or TRBV6-3 and TRBJ1-5; D is ambiguous. Germline CDR1 is MNHEY and CDR2 is SVGEGT. The CDR3 is 11 amino acids. The V gene lost 10 bases and the J gene lost 7 bases, with 11 bases spanning the gap. Here the CDR3 reads CAIGRYQPQHF. The CDR3 region has the DNA TGTGCCATCGGGAGGTACCAGCCCCAGCATTTT.

This clonotype appeared many times. The chain links TRBV20-1 to TRBJ2-3, with D tentatively TRBD2 (6 bases). The V end was cut by 0 bases, the J end by 13 bases, with 17 bases between. Germline CDR1 DFQATT, CDR2 SNEGSKA (reference sequence). The CDR3 totals 13 residues. CDR3 DNA: TGCAGTGCTAGAGATCTCGGGGTCTTAGCGGAGTATTTT. Amino acids: CSARDLGVLAEYF.

This clonotype was counted ten times or more. The chain carries TRBV7-2 and TRBJ1-4, with a possible D match to TRBD1 (5 bases). The CDR3 is 18 amino acids. Germline CDR1 is SGHTA and CDR2 is FQGNSA. Trimming cost V 6 bases and J 0 bases, with 20 bases left between them. This chain's CDR3 is CASRATGALPTTNEKLFF. CDR3 nucleotide sequence: TGTGCCAGCAGAGCCACCGGGGCCCTACCCACAACTAATGAAAAACTGTTTTTT.

This clonotype has ten or more counts. The gene calls are TRBV20-1 and TRBJ1-2; D may be TRBD1 (6 bases). This CDR3 spans 12 amino acids. Trimming took 6 bases from V and 7 from J, leaving 15 bases between them. Germline CDR1 DFQATT, CDR2 SNEGSKA (reference sequence). The chain's CDR3 is CSATGHLFGYTF. CDR3 nucleotides: TGCAGTGCAACAGGGCATTTGTTTGGCTACACCTTC.

There are many counts of this clonotype. The DNA for the CDR3 is TGTGCCAGCAGTAAACTAGCGGGGGAACCTAGCACAGATACGCAGTATTTT. The encoded protein is CASSKLAGEPSTDTQYF. The chain employs TRBV6-2 or TRBV6-3 and TRBJ2-3; 11 bases are shared with TRBD2. This CDR3 contains 17 residues. Trimming removed 5 bases from V and 0 bases from J; junction bases left unmatched: 7. The germline V gene has CDR1 MNHEY and CDR2 SVGEGT.

J is TRBJ2-5 and V is TRBV7-9; 7 nucleotides align to TRBD2. Trimming at V came to 5 bases and at J to 5 bases, leaving 14 bases not matched to a gene. CDR3 length: 16 residues. Germline CDR1 SEHNR, CDR2 FQNEAQ (reference sequence). As DNA, the CDR3 is TGTGCCAGCAGCAGGCGGCGTGTGAAGGGAGGGGAGACCCAGTACTTC. Translation: CASSRRRVKGGETQYF.

In this sample, this clonotype turned up a few times. The chain recombines TRBV6-1 with TRBJ1-5; 7 bases line up with TRBD1. Germline loops: CDR1 MNHNS, CDR2 SASEGT. V dropped 0 bases and J dropped 2; count of bases not matched to a gene: 7. The CDR3 runs to 17 residues. The CDR3 is CASSEAAGGGGNQPQHF. For the CDR3, the DNA is TGTGCCAGCAGTGAAGCTGCTGGAGGGGGCGGCAATCAGCCCCAGCATTTT.

This clonotype came up a few times. J is TRBJ1-1 and V is TRBV5-1; TRBD1 aligns across 9 bases. The CDR3 has 14 residues. V gave up 5 bases and J gave up 6 bases; unmatched junction bases: 8. Looked up from germline, CDR1 is SGHRS and CDR2 is YFSETQ. For the CDR3, the DNA is TGCGCCAGCAGACAGGGGGCCGATGGGGCTGAAGCTTTCTTT. This encodes CASRQGADGAEAFF.

The chain carries TRBV30 and TRBJ1-1; unclear D gene. Germline V gene sequence: CDR1 GTSNPN, CDR2 SVGIG (reference sequence). Trimming removed 4 bases at V and 3 bases at J, with 12 bases between. The CDR3 runs 13 residues. The CDR3 nucleotides read TGTGCCTGGACCCGGACTCTAGACACTGAAGCTTTCTTT. Its protein is CAWTRTLDTEAFF.